This T cell receptor beta chain is from a study of graft-versus-host responses after intestinal transplantation. This CDR3 contains 14 residues. Unmatched junction bases numbered 4, after V lost 4 bases and J lost 1 base. CDR1 is SGHRS, CDR2 YFSETQ, per germline. Generated by immunoSEQ multiplex PCR, the TCRdb table keeps only in-frame clones and is missing some. Of about 37,000 clones listed, approximately 90% are singletons. Intraepithelial and lamina propria lymphocytes were released after the graft tissue was processed. The origin of this receptor is a human patient who received an intestinal transplant, so some T cells may come from the graft donor. The rearrangement links TRBV5-1 to TRBJ1-1; 7 bases are shared with TRBD1. The source was ileum tissue, collected roughly 200 days after intestinal transplant. CDR3 nucleotide sequence: TGCGCCAGCAGCCCGGGACAGCCGAACACTGAAGCTTTCTTT. Its protein product is CASSPGQPNTEAFF.